One and the same sample provided the 30 T cell receptor beta chains below, sequenced in a study of T cells after yellow fever vaccination. TCRdb reprocessed the 5' RACE reads via MiXCR and lists one record per CDR3 protein. This sample yields 450,000 to 650,000 distinct CDR3 sequences, of which roughly 13% are seen a single time; around 15% belongs to the top ten. The sequencing used PBMCs, collected on the day of the yellow fever booster vaccination. These receptors came from a man aged 30 to 39 who received the YFV17D yellow fever vaccine.

The sample holds many counts of this clonotype. J is TRBJ2-1 and V is TRBV20-1, with 10 bases lining up with TRBD2. CDR3 size: 14 residues. J was trimmed by 6 bases and V by 1 base; bases with no gene match: 3. Germline loops: CDR1 DFQATT, CDR2 SNEGSKA (reference sequence). The CDR3 nucleotides read TGCAGTGCTAGAGCGGCTAGCGGGGGCAATGAGCAGTTCTTC. This translates into CSARAASGGNEQFF.

V gene TRBV6-2 or TRBV6-3 combines with J gene TRBJ2-7; 7 bases are shared with TRBD2. Germline V lookup: CDR1 MNHEY, CDR2 SVGEGT. The CDR3 extends over 17 amino acids. The ends lost 0 bases at V and 7 bases at J; junction bases unmatched: 15. The CDR3 sequence: CASSYSKPGSGKEEQYF. CDR3 in DNA: TGTGCCAGCAGTTACTCGAAGCCGGGGAGCGGGAAGGAAGAGCAGTACTTC.

The CDR3 is CAITPTSGSLEQYF. Written as DNA, the CDR3 is TGTGCCATCACTCCGACTAGCGGGAGCCTGGAGCAGTACTTC. The gene calls are TRBV10-3 and TRBJ2-7, with 12 bases lining up with TRBD2. CDR3 length: 14 amino acids. In germline, CDR1 is ENHRY, CDR2 SYGVKD. V was pared by 7 bases and J by 7 bases, with 8 bases of the junction left unmatched.

CDR3 sequence reads: CASRGRTDTQYF. The CDR3 DNA reads TGTGCCAGCAGGGGGCGGACAGATACGCAGTATTTT. The V call is TRBV28, the J call TRBJ2-3; possible D gene TRBD1, 5 bases. V was shortened by 6 bases and J by 3 bases, with 7 bases between the two germline ends. The CDR3 runs 12 residues. CDR1 and CDR2 from the germline V gene are MDHEN and SYDVKM.

Only a few counts were recorded for this clonotype. The chain carries TRBV12-3 or TRBV12-4 and TRBJ2-7; D is perhaps TRBD1 (6 bases). Trimming took off 8 bases at V and 3 bases at J, with 17 bases between the two ends. CDR3 size: 14 residues. The CDR3 coding sequence is TGTGCCAGCTTCTCCGGGACACCTGGCTACGAGCAGTACTTC. Its translation is CASFSGTPGYEQYF.

Only a few counts were recorded for this clonotype. V usage is TRBV2 and J usage is TRBJ1-1, with 8 bases fitting TRBD1. This CDR3 is built from 11 residues. V lost 9 bases to trimming and J lost 5 bases; unmatched junction nucleotides: 2. Per the germline V gene, CDR1 is SNHLY and CDR2 is FYNNEI. The CDR3 here is CASNRGTEAFF. The CDR3, as DNA: TGTGCCAGTAACAGGGGGACTGAAGCTTTCTTT.

The chain joins TRBV7-9 to TRBJ1-2; TRBD1 aligns across 7 bases. This CDR3 comprises 14 residues. After removal of 5 bases from V and 3 bases from J, the junction contained 6 bases not matched to a gene. The germline V gene encodes CDR1 SEHNR and CDR2 FQNEAQ (reference sequence). The CDR3 nucleotides read TGTGCCAGCAGCCCCAAACAGGGGTACTATGGCTACACCTTC. Its protein product is CASSPKQGYYGYTF.

This clonotype was detected only a few times. This sequence joins TRBV7-9 and TRBJ1-2; D gene ambiguous. The germline V gene has CDR1 SEHNR and CDR2 FQNEAQ (reference sequence). V was pared by 5 bases and J by 8 bases, with 21 bases between. The CDR3 is made up of 15 amino acids. CDR3: CASSRKGSYSGGYTF. The CDR3 DNA reads TGTGCCAGCAGCCGAAAGGGTTCCTACAGTGGCGGCTACACCTTC.

This clonotype was detected only a few times. CDR3 DNA sequence: TGTGCCAGCAGTTTAAGTGCCGGACGAAAAGCTTTCTTT. Translated, it gives CASSLSAGRKAFF. This chain connects TRBV12-3 or TRBV12-4 to TRBJ1-1, with no clear D. V lost 2 bases, J lost 9 bases, and 13 bases lay in between. This CDR3 spans 13 amino acids.

Concerning this clonotype: It may be a read error: a sequence one base away is much more abundant. The chain carries TRBV5-1 and TRBJ2-1, with a weak D call TRBD2 (7 bases). The V end was cut by 3 bases, the J end by 8 bases, with 18 bases between. CDR3 size: 15 residues. The germline CDR1 and CDR2 sequences are SGHRS and YFSETQ. DNA for the CDR3: TGCGCCAGCAGCTACGGACTAGGGGGAAGGGATGAGCAGTTCTTC. Encoded protein: CASSYGLGGRDEQFF. Variable domain in full (rest from reference TRBV5-1 and TRBJ2-1): KAGVTQTPRYLIKTRGQQVTLSCSPISGHRSVSWYQQTPGQGLQFLFEYFSETQRNKGNFPGRFSGRQFSNSRSEMNVSTLELGDSALYLCASSYGLGGRDEQFFGPGTRLTVL.

This clonotype was seen a few times. This chain joins TRBV6-2 or TRBV6-3 and TRBJ1-5; D is undetermined. This CDR3 region has 17 residues. Trimming left V 2 bases short and J 0 bases short, with 14 bases between. CDR1 is MNHEY and CDR2 is SVGEGT in the germline V gene. The CDR3 nucleotides are TGTGCCAGCAGTTACCTCCGGGCGGATTATAGCAATCAGCCCCAGCATTTT. This gives the protein CASSYLRADYSNQPQHF.

This clonotype was seen more than once but under ten times. The chain carries TRBV18 and TRBJ2-6; possibly TRBD1 for D (6 bases). With 1 base removed from V and 0 bases from J, the gap between germline ends came to 16 bases. The CDR3 is made up of 19 amino acids. Germline V gene data show CDR1 as KGHSH and CDR2 as LQKENI. The CDR3: CASSPQTGPTHSGANVLTF. CDR3 sequence (DNA): TGTGCCAGCTCACCACAGACAGGCCCTACCCACTCTGGGGCCAACGTCCTGACTTTC.

The chain combines TRBV30 with TRBJ1-6, with D possibly matching TRBD1 (5 bases). The CDR3 spans 12 residues. Per the germline V gene, CDR1 is GTSNPN and CDR2 is SVGIG (reference sequence). The V gene lost 8 bases and the J gene lost 10 bases, with 15 bases spanning the gap. CDR3 sequence: CAVGGGNSPLHF. Here the CDR3 DNA reads TGTGCCGTCGGGGGGGGTAACTCACCCCTCCACTTT.

This chain uses TRBV5-6 with TRBJ2-7, with TRBD2 matching over 9 bases. CDR1 is SGHDT and CDR2 is YYEEEE in the germline V gene. V gave up 5 bases and J gave up 3 bases; unmatched junction bases: 6. The CDR3 sequence is 14 residues long. The CDR3 region is CASSWGTSSYEQYF. Written as DNA, the CDR3 is TGTGCCAGCAGTTGGGGGACTAGCAGCTACGAGCAGTACTTC.

The sample holds a few counts of this clonotype. The chain has TRBV10-3 and TRBJ2-1; tentative D call: TRBD2 (6 bases). The CDR3 runs to 15 residues. CDR1 and CDR2 from the germline V gene are ENHRY and SYGVKD. Trimming pared 2 bases from V and 0 bases from J, leaving 8 bases between. The CDR3 region has the DNA TGTGCCATCAGTGAGGCGGGGTACTCCTACAATGAGCAGTTCTTC. It is translated as CAISEAGYSYNEQFF.

This clonotype has at least ten counts. The J gene is TRBJ1-6, the V gene TRBV11-2; 7 bases are shared with TRBD1. The CDR3 is made up of 14 amino acids. Looked up from germline, CDR1 is SGHAT and CDR2 is FQNNGV. The V gene end was trimmed by 5 bases and the J gene end by 9 bases; junction bases not matched to a gene: 7. The CDR3 nucleotides read TGTGCCAGCAGCCTCGGGGCAGGGGGTTCACCCCTCCACTTT. This translates into CASSLGAGGSPLHF.

This clonotype has just a few counts. The chain uses TRBV7-2 and TRBJ2-7; TRBD2 matches at 9 bases. The V and J ends lost 1 base and 5 bases, in that order; junction bases with no gene match: 3. Germline CDR1 and CDR2: SGHTA and FQGNSA. This CDR3 region has 14 residues. The CDR3 DNA follows: TGTGCCAGCAGCTTAGTTCCTAGCGGGAACGAGCAGTACTTC. Translated: CASSLVPSGNEQYF. Full variable domain (remainder filled in from reference TRBV7-2 and TRBJ2-7): GAGVSQSPSNKVTEKGKDVELRCDPISGHTALYWYRQSLGQGLEFLIYFQGNSAPDKSGLPSDRFSAERTGGSVSTLTIQRTQQEDSAVYLCASSLVPSGNEQYFGPGTRLTVT.

This clonotype was counted many times. The chain joins TRBV20-1 to TRBJ2-3, with TRBD2 identical over 8 bases. CDR3 length: 12 residues. Per germline, CDR1 DFQATT and CDR2 SNEGSKA (reference sequence). The ends lost 6 bases at V and 4 bases at J; junction bases unmatched: 3. The CDR3 region is CSAGTSPDTQYF. The CDR3 coding sequence is TGCAGTGCCGGGACTAGTCCAGATACGCAGTATTTT.

This clonotype turned up a few times. The chain joins TRBV11-2 to TRBJ2-7; D perhaps matches TRBD2 (6 bases). Germline V gives CDR1 SGHAT, CDR2 FQNNGV. Trimming removed 5 bases at V and 2 bases at J, with 19 bases between. CDR3 length equals 16 residues. The CDR3 protein is CASSRVEGLRPYEQYF. The CDR3 DNA is TGTGCCAGCAGCCGCGTGGAGGGGCTAAGACCCTACGAGCAGTACTTC.

There are a few counts of this clonotype. The chain joins TRBV9 to TRBJ2-2; D uncertain. Germline V gene data show CDR1 as SGDLS and CDR2 as YYNGEE. V lost 5 bases, J lost 6 bases, and 8 bases lay in between. CDR3 length equals 12 residues. The CDR3 reads CASRSASGELFF. The DNA of the CDR3 is TGTGCCAGCAGAAGTGCGTCCGGGGAGCTGTTTTTT.

In this sample, this clonotype turned up a few times. The genes are TRBV4-1 and TRBJ2-3; D is ambiguous. V was trimmed by 4 bases and J by 2 bases, leaving 16 bases between them. The V gene's germline CDR1 is MGHRA and CDR2 YSYEKL. The CDR3 extends over 16 amino acids. The chain's CDR3 is CASSPGRPLTTDTQYF. CDR3 DNA: TGCGCCAGCAGCCCCGGAAGGCCCCTAACCACAGATACGCAGTATTTT.

There are a few counts of this clonotype. The chain employs TRBV7-6 and TRBJ2-1, with D maybe TRBD1 (5 bases). This CDR3 contains 16 residues. The V gene's germline CDR1 is SGHVS and CDR2 FNYEAQ. The germline V and J ends were trimmed by 1 base and 3 bases, with 13 bases remaining between them. This chain's CDR3 is CASSLGVTVSYNEQFF. DNA of the CDR3: TGTGCCAGCAGCTTAGGTGTGACAGTCAGCTACAATGAGCAGTTCTTC.

This clonotype was recorded many times. The genes are TRBV5-1 and TRBJ2-3; D unresolved. V dropped 0 bases and J dropped 6 bases, with 14 bases sitting between them. Looked up from germline, CDR1 is SGHRS and CDR2 is YFSETQ. CDR3 length: 15 amino acids. For the CDR3, the DNA is TGCGCCAGCAGCTTGGAAAGGGTGCTTGCGGATACGCAGTATTTT. As protein: CASSLERVLADTQYF.

This clonotype was seen a handful of times. The chain links TRBV4-3 to TRBJ2-7; no firm D call. V was trimmed by 4 bases and J by 3 bases, leaving 10 bases between them. Germline V gene sequence: CDR1 LGHNA, CDR2 YSLEER. The CDR3 is 13 amino acids. As DNA, the CDR3 is TGCGCCAGCAGCCGGGAAGCCAACTACGAGCAGTACTTC. It specifies CASSREANYEQYF.

This rearrangement joins TRBV27 to TRBJ1-6, with D perhaps matching TRBD1 (5 bases). In germline, CDR1 is MNHEY, CDR2 SMNVEV (reference sequence). Deletions cut 3 bases from V and 0 bases from J, with 18 bases between. The CDR3 length is 19 residues. The CDR3 DNA reads TGTGCCAGCAGTTTTAACAGGATTCCCCGGAGCTCCTATAATTCACCCCTCCACTTT. It yields the protein CASSFNRIPRSSYNSPLHF.

The rearrangement uses TRBV20-1 and TRBJ2-7; 10 nucleotides agree with TRBD1. The germline V gene has CDR1 DFQATT and CDR2 SNEGSKA (reference sequence). The CDR3 has 14 amino acids. J was trimmed by 4 bases and V by 6 bases; bases with no gene match: 9. The CDR3 reads CSAPSGTGEYEQYF. The CDR3 bases are TGCAGTGCGCCTTCCGGGACAGGGGAGTACGAGCAGTACTTC.

The V gene is TRBV7-2, the J gene TRBJ2-3; 8 bases are shared with TRBD2. J lost 1 base, V lost 4 bases, and 4 bases had no gene match. The CDR3 runs 15 residues. CDR1 and CDR2 from the germline V gene are SGHTA and FQGNSA. CDR3 coding DNA: TGTGCCAGCAGCTACTCGACTAGCGGCACAGATACGCAGTATTTT. Protein sequence: CASSYSTSGTDTQYF.

The rearrangement links TRBV2 to TRBJ2-5; 14 bases are shared with TRBD2. CDR1 and CDR2 (germline): SNHLY, FYNNEI. With 9 bases clipped from V and 5 bases from J, the junction kept 11 bases outside the gene matches. CDR3 length: 16 residues. The CDR3 nucleotides are TGTGCCAGGATACCGGGACTAGCGGGAGATGGGGAGACCCAGTACTTC. It specifies CARIPGLAGDGETQYF.

This clonotype was seen a handful of times. The chain uses TRBV6-2 or TRBV6-3 and TRBJ2-3, with 14 bases lining up with TRBD2. V shed 2 bases and J 5 bases; nucleotides not matched to a gene: 6. Germline V gene data show CDR1 as MNHEY and CDR2 as SVGEGT. The CDR3 runs to 17 residues. CDR3 nucleotide sequence: TGTGCCAGCAGTTACCCGGGACTAGCGGGAGCATTAGATACGCAGTATTTT. It is translated as CASSYPGLAGALDTQYF.

This sequence joins TRBV4-3 and TRBJ2-1; 11 bases align to TRBD2. The CDR3 sequence is 16 residues long. Germline V lookup: CDR1 LGHNA, CDR2 YSLEER. V trimming: 2 bases; J trimming: 2 bases; junction bases outside the gene matches: 2. CDR3 residues: CASSQIAGGPYNEQFF. The CDR3, as DNA: TGCGCCAGCAGCCAAATAGCGGGAGGGCCCTACAATGAGCAGTTCTTC.